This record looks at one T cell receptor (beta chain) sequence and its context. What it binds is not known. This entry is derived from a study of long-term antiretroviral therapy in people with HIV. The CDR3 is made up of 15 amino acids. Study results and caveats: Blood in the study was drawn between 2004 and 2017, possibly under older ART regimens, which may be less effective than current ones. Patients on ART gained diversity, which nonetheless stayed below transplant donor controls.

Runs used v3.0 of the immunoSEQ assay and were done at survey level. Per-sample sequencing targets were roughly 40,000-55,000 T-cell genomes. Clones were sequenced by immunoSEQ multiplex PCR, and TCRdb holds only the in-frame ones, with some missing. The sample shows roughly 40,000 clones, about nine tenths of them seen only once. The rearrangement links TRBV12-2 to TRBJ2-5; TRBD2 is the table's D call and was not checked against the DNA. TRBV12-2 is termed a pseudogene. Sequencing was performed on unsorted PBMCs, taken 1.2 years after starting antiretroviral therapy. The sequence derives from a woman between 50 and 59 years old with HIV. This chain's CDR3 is CASRLAGGPVKTQYF. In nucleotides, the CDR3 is TGTGCAAGTCGCTTAGCGGGGGGGCCAGTAAAGACCCAGTACTTC.